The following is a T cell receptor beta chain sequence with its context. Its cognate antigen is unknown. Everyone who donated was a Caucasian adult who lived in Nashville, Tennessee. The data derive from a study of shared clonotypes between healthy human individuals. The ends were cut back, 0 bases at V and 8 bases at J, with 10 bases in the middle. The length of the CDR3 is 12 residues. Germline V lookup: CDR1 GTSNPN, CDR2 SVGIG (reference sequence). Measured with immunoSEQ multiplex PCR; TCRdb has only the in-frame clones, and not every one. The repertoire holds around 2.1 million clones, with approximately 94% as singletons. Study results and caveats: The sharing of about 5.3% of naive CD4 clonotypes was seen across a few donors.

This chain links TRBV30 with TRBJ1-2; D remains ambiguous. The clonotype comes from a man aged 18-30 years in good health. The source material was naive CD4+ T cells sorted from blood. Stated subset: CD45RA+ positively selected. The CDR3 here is CAWSVWEGGYTF. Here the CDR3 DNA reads TGTGCCTGGAGTGTTTGGGAAGGCGGCTACACCTTC.